This T cell receptor beta chain was sequenced for a study of T-cell memory formation after mild COVID-19. Study information: Largely donor-specific sequence clusters came from a couple of donors.

In its sample, this clonotype was seen many times. Its antigen is as yet unknown. The study's findings and limits: Contracting CD4+ clones lay largely in CM and EM, with CD8+ ones residing in EMRA. Whereas later expanders leaned CD4+, clones contracting day 15 to 85 showed a balanced CD4/CD8 makeup. Pre-infection memory held some responding clones, suggesting pre-existing cross-reactive T cells responded.

TCRdb ran MiXCR on the 5' RACE reads and lists one entry per CDR3 protein. The table includes 10,000 to 15,000 distinct CDR3 sequences, 15% to 20% detected once. The CDR3 has 11 amino acids. V was clipped by 0 bases and J by 12 bases, with 7 bases between them. The germline V gene encodes CDR1 SGHRS and CDR2 YFSETQ. This chain joins TRBV5-1 and TRBJ2-1; tentatively, D is TRBD1 or TRBD2 (5 bases each). The sequenced sample was PBMCs or a T cell subset sorted from them (not recorded which). This receptor was obtained from a man younger than 30 who had mild COVID-19 (a few samples of this study predate the infection). Cell type and time point are not known. CDR3 protein: CASSLVGGQFF. CDR3 DNA sequence: TGCGCCAGCAGCTTGGTTGGGGGGCAGTTCTTC.